One and the same sample provided the 30 T cell receptor beta chains below, sequenced in a study of tumor and adjacent non-tumor tissue in lung cancer. The library came from three nested PCR rounds adapted from ARM-PCR protocols. TCRdb fed the multiplex PCR reads into MiXCR, producing one record per CDR3 protein. The table lists 220,000 or so distinct CDR3 sequences, 71% of them singletons. The template was RNA from unsorted bulk tissue. Sample: lung tumor tissue. The receptors shown here come from a man aged 55 to 70 with non-small cell lung cancer.

As concerns this clonotype: This is likely a read error, given that the CDR3 carries no conserved phenylalanine or tryptophan at its end. V usage is TRBV12-3 or TRBV12-4 and J usage is TRBJ1-2; D call uncertain. The CDR3 has 15 residues. Trimming left V 5 bases short and J 4 bases short, with 17 bases between. The CDR3 reads CASSRSGGRLYGYTL. Written as DNA, the CDR3 is TGTGCCAGCAGTCGTTCGGGAGGGCGACTCTATGGCTACACCTTA.

Comments on this clonotype: One end of the junction fails to match germline, which may point to a read error. The chain is built from TRBV25-1 and TRBJ1-6; D is perhaps TRBD1 (5 bases). Looked up from germline, CDR1 is MGHDK and CDR2 is SYGVNS. This CDR3 region has 13 residues. CDR3: CVSSVDSAQSLHF. DNA for the CDR3: TGTGTCAGCAGTGTCGACAGCGCCCAATCCCTCCACTTT.

Concerning this clonotype itself: A read error may explain this, as a much larger clone is one base away. The V gene is TRBV11-3, the J gene TRBJ2-5; D ambiguous. Deletions cut 0 bases from V and 1 base from J, with 6 bases between. CDR1 SGHNT and CDR2 YENEEA come from the germline V gene. This CDR3 contains 14 residues. CDR3 region: CASSLEPAQETQYF. DNA of the CDR3: TGTGCCAGCAGCTTAGAGCCAGCCCAAGAGACCCAGTACTTC.

In the case of this clonotype: One junction end does not reproduce the germline sequence, and a read error may be involved. V usage is TRBV11-2 and J usage is TRBJ2-1; 10 bases map to TRBD2. The CDR3 totals 20 residues. CDR1 and CDR2 from the germline V gene are SGHAT and FQNNGV. CDR3 sequence: CVSSLRRTSGSAPSYNEQFF. CDR3 coding DNA: TGTGTCAGCAGTTTAAGAAGGACTAGCGGTTCCGCCCCCTCCTACAATGAGCAGTTCTTC. Based on the CDR3 plus reference TRBV11-2 and TRBJ2-1, the full variable domain is EAGVAQSPRYKIIEKRQSVAFWCNPISGHATLYWYQQILGQGPKLLIQFQNNGVVDDSQLPKDRFSAERLKGVDSTLKIQPAKLEDSAVYLCVSSLRRTSGSAPSYNEQFFGPGTRLTVL.

For this clonotype: This may stem from a read error, because a much larger clone lies one nucleotide away. The chain couples TRBV20-1 to TRBJ2-1, with D uncertain. The CDR3 loop spans 15 amino acids. Germline CDR1 is DFQATT and CDR2 is SNEGSKA (reference sequence). The CDR3, as DNA: TGCAGTGCTATCCCGCGTGGTCGGGCTTACAGTGAGCAGTTCTTC. Translation gives CSAIPRGRAYSEQFF.

J is TRBJ2-1 and V is TRBV18; D is undetermined. The CDR3 runs 14 residues. Germline loops: CDR1 KGHSH, CDR2 LQKENI. The V and J ends lost 6 bases and 3 bases respectively, with 12 bases between them. The CDR3 is CASSPTLVYNEQFF. CDR3 in DNA: TGTGCCAGCTCCCCGACCTTGGTCTACAATGAGCAGTTCTTC.

This chain uses TRBV5-1 with TRBJ2-7; 9 bases match TRBD1. The CDR3 runs to 14 residues. CDR1 is SGHRS, CDR2 YFSETQ, per germline. With V trimmed by 3 bases and J by 2 bases, 3 bases remained unmatched. CDR3 region: CASSWGQGAYEQYF. The CDR3 DNA sequence: TGCGCCAGCAGCTGGGGACAGGGAGCCTACGAGCAGTACTTC.

The chain carries TRBV7-9 and TRBJ2-1; no definite D call. The V end was cut by 3 bases, the J end by 7 bases, with 10 bases between. Germline lookup yields CDR1 SEHNR and CDR2 FQNEAQ (reference sequence). The CDR3 totals 13 residues. For the CDR3, the DNA is TGTGCCAGCAGCTTTCAGACGGCAAATGAGCAGTTCTTC. Amino acid sequence: CASSFQTANEQFF. Combining the CDR3 with reference TRBV7-9 and TRBJ2-1 gives the whole variable domain DTGVSQNPRHKITKRGQNVTFRCDPISEHNRLYWYRQTLGQGPEFLTYFQNEAQLEKSRLLSDRFSAERPKGSFSTLEIQRTEQGDSAMYLCASSFQTANEQFFGPGTRLTVL.

This clonotype was counted ten times or more. The chain employs TRBV20-1 and TRBJ2-2; a possible D gene is TRBD2 (6 bases). Germline CDR1 and CDR2: DFQATT and SNEGSKA (reference sequence). V shed 6 bases and J shed 8 bases, with 22 bases lying between them. This CDR3 has 15 residues. The DNA of the CDR3 is TGCAGTGCCCCGGGGGACGGACGCTCAAAAGGGGAGCTGTTTTTT. Protein product: CSAPGDGRSKGELFF.

This clonotype was seen only once. This clone may be a read error of a much larger clone one base away. J is TRBJ2-5 and V is TRBV20-1; D call uncertain. The CDR3 is 11 amino acids. The V gene lost 1 base and the J gene lost 5 bases, with 5 bases spanning the gap. Germline CDR1 and CDR2: DFQATT and SNEGSKA (reference sequence). The CDR3 protein is CSARGVETQYF. Here the CDR3 DNA reads TGCAGTGCTAGAGGTGTTGAGACCCAGTACTTC.

Concerning this clonotype: Given the absence of the conserved phenylalanine or tryptophan at the CDR3 end, a read error is likely. The J gene is TRBJ2-1, the V gene TRBV6-2 or TRBV6-3; D is unresolved. The ends were cut back, 6 bases at V and 8 bases at J, with 8 bases in the middle. Germline CDR1 is MNHEY and CDR2 is SVGEGT. The CDR3 is 11 residues long. The CDR3 nucleotides read TGTGCCAGCAGACCCAAGCATGAGCAGTTCTTG. Translation gives CASRPKHEQFL.

A remark on this clonotype: The conserved phenylalanine or tryptophan normally closing the CDR3 is absent here, so this likely arose from a read error. The chain combines TRBV7-9 with TRBJ2-3; D ambiguous. Germline lookup yields CDR1 SEHNR and CDR2 FQNEAQ (reference sequence). The V gene lost 6 bases and the J gene lost 0 bases, with 4 bases spanning the gap. The CDR3 covers 12 residues. CDR3 coding DNA: TGTGCCAGCAGTCCGAGCACAGATACGCAGTATTCT. Residues: CASSPSTDTQYS.

As concerns this clonotype: The junction differs from germline at one of its ends, possibly a read error. CDR3 sequence (DNA): TGTGCTAGTGAGATGGGACGGGGATACAATGTGCAGTTCTTC. Its protein product is CASEMGRGYNVQFF. The chain joins TRBV12-5 to TRBJ2-1; D may correspond to TRBD1 or TRBD2 (5 bases each). Germline CDR1 reads LGHNT; CDR2 reads FRNRAP. CDR3 size: 14 residues. Based on the CDR3 plus reference TRBV12-5 and TRBJ2-1, the full variable domain is DARVTQTPRHKVTEMGQEVTMRCQPILGHNTVFWYRQTMMQGLELLAYFRNRAPLDDSGMPKDRFSAEMPDATLATLKIQPSEPRDSAVYFCASEMGRGYNVQFFGPGTRLTVL.

About this clonotype itself: Compared with germline, one end of the junction differs, possibly owing to a read error. This chain uses TRBV11-2 with TRBJ2-5; 7 positions agree with TRBD1. The germline V gene encodes CDR1 SGHAT and CDR2 FQNNGV. The CDR3 is made up of 13 amino acids. In DNA form, the CDR3 reads TGTGCCAATAGCTCTACAGGGGAAGAGTCCCAGTACTTC. This gives the protein CANSSTGEESQYF.

With regard to this clonotype: No conserved phenylalanine or tryptophan is present at the end of the CDR3, so a read error is the likely explanation. Because the CDR3's place on the DNA is in doubt, the DNA is left out and the CDR3 is given as listed by TCRdb. The chain joins TRBV11-2 to TRBJ1-4. CDR1 is SGHAT and CDR2 is FQNNGV in the germline V gene. The length of the CDR3 is 13 amino acids, counting both ends. CDR3 protein: CASSTGLSEKQFL.

As concerns this clonotype: Compared with germline, one end of the junction differs, possibly owing to a read error. This rearrangement joins TRBV6-2 or TRBV6-3 to TRBJ2-7; the D is unclear. Germline loops: CDR1 MNHEY, CDR2 SVGEGT. The length of the CDR3 is 11 residues. For the CDR3, the DNA is TGTGCCAGCAGACAGCGAGGCCCTGAGAACTTC. Translation: CASRQRGPENF.

About this clonotype itself: This sequence may be a read error, since a much larger clone differs from it by one base. The chain links TRBV20-1 to TRBJ2-3; TRBD2 matches at 10 bases. The trim removed 1 base at V and 11 bases at J, leaving 9 bases unmatched. The CDR3 extends over 14 amino acids. Germline CDR1 DFQATT, CDR2 SNEGSKA (reference sequence). In nucleotides, the CDR3 is TGCAGTGCTAGAGCCCCGGGACTAGCGCGTATGCAGTATTTT. Its protein is CSARAPGLARMQYF.

As concerns this clonotype: Since a much larger clone is just one base distant, this may be a read error. CDR3 loop: CASSLVATQGYIDTQYF. CDR3 sequence (DNA): TGTGCCAGCAGCTTGGTAGCGACCCAGGGATATATAGATACGCAGTATTTT. The V gene is TRBV5-5, the J gene TRBJ2-3; D might be TRBD1 or TRBD2, each matching 5 bases. The V gene's germline CDR1 is SGHKS and CDR2 YYEKEE (reference sequence). Trimming stripped 0 bases from V and 5 bases from J, with 19 bases between. The CDR3 spans 17 residues. Together with reference TRBV5-5 and TRBJ2-3, the CDR3 gives the full variable domain: DAGVTQSPTHLIKTRGQQVTLRCSPISGHKSVSWYQQVLGQGPQFIFQYYEKEERGRGNFPDRFSARQFPNYSSELNVNALLLGDSALYLCASSLVATQGYIDTQYFGPGTRLTVL.

This clonotype was picked up many times. The genes are TRBV20-1 and TRBJ2-7; weak D call: TRBD2 (6 bases). The CDR3 runs to 15 residues. Looked up from germline, CDR1 is DFQATT and CDR2 is SNEGSKA (reference sequence). Trimming pared 0 bases from V and 3 bases from J, leaving 15 bases between. The CDR3 loop reads CSARDASELRYEQYF. The CDR3 bases are TGCAGTGCTAGAGATGCTAGCGAACTTCGCTACGAGCAGTACTTC.

This clonotype has just one count. At one end, the junction sequence differs from germline, possibly due to a read error. This chain links TRBV6-5 with TRBJ1-5; TRBD1 is a possible D gene (5 bases). Germline CDR1 and CDR2: MNHEY and SVGAGI. The CDR3 loop spans 15 amino acids. DNA of the CDR3: TGTGCCAGCAGTTCGGGACGGAATAGCAATCAGCCCCAGCAGTTT. Protein product: CASSSGRNSNQPQQF.

The chain carries TRBV30 and TRBJ2-3; 7 bases agree with TRBD2. With V trimmed by 0 bases and J by 2 bases, 5 bases remained unmatched. The CDR3 is 15 residues long. Germline CDR1 and CDR2: GTSNPN and SVGIG (reference sequence). The CDR3 is CAWSVRTRTTDTQYF. The CDR3 DNA reads TGTGCCTGGAGTGTACGGACTAGGACCACAGATACGCAGTATTTT.

J is TRBJ2-7 and V is TRBV20-1; no clear D gene. The CDR3 has 15 residues. V gave up 0 bases and J gave up 5 bases, with 17 bases separating them. Germline CDR1 is DFQATT and CDR2 is SNEGSKA (reference sequence). In DNA, the CDR3 is TGCAGTGCTAGAGATCCAGGCAGCCCCTACCACGAGCAGTACTTC. It is translated as CSARDPGSPYHEQYF.

With respect to this clonotype: An end of the junction does not agree with germline; a read error may underlie this. V is TRBV11-2 and J is TRBJ1-3; unclear D gene. Germline V gives CDR1 SGHAT, CDR2 FQNNGV. This CDR3 is built from 16 residues. This CDR3 is CASTLEGYLSGNTVYF. CDR3 sequence (DNA): TGTGCCAGCACCTTAGAGGGATACCTATCTGGAAACACCGTATATTTT.

The rearrangement joins TRBV5-1 to TRBJ2-5; no definite D call. Germline V gene sequence: CDR1 SGHRS, CDR2 YFSETQ. V was clipped by 4 bases and J by 14 bases, with 15 bases between them. This CDR3 spans 11 amino acids. CDR3 in DNA: TGCGCCAGCAGCATTCAAGAGATCCAATACTTC. Its protein product is CASSIQEIQYF.

In regard to this clonotype: The germline gene is not matched at one end of the junction; a read error may be the cause. The V gene is TRBV20-1, the J gene TRBJ2-1, with D maybe TRBD1 (6 bases). The length of the CDR3 is 12 residues. Germline V gene lookup returns CDR1 DFQATT and CDR2 SNEGSKA (reference sequence). The CDR3 nucleotides are TGCAGTACTAGAGGGGGAGTTAATGAGCAGTTCTTC. Its translation: CSTRGGVNEQFF.

This clonotype came up once. The V gene is TRBV12-3 or TRBV12-4, the J gene TRBJ1-1, with D maybe TRBD1 (6 bases). This CDR3 has 14 residues. Trimming removed 6 bases from V and 8 bases from J, with 19 bases in between. The DNA for the CDR3 is TGTGCCAGCAGATTGTTAGGGGGGCAACAGGAAGCTTTCTTT. Its protein product is CASRLLGGQQEAFF.

A note on this clonotype: Because it lacks the conserved phenylalanine or tryptophan at the end, this CDR3 is likely a read error. The J gene is TRBJ1-6, the V gene TRBV12-3 or TRBV12-4; possibly TRBD1 for D (5 bases). The CDR3 spans 13 residues. CDR3 sequence: CANRVGANAPLHI. The DNA of the CDR3 is TGTGCCAACAGAGTCGGGGCTAATGCACCCCTCCACATT.

In its sample, this clonotype was seen a few times. The chain recombines TRBV5-1 with TRBJ1-1; D call uncertain. From germline, CDR1 is SGHRS and CDR2 YFSETQ. V was cut by 1 base and J by 7 bases, with 5 bases left in between. This CDR3 has 11 residues. This CDR3 is CASSLSGEAFF. In DNA form, the CDR3 reads TGCGCCAGCAGCTTGTCTGGTGAAGCTTTCTTT.

With respect to this clonotype: At one end the junction does not follow the germline gene, possibly because of a read error. The chain recombines TRBV6-1 with TRBJ1-5, with 7 nucleotides matching TRBD1. This CDR3 region has 13 residues. Germline lookup yields CDR1 MNHNS and CDR2 SASEGT. Here the CDR3 reads CARSEQGRQPQLF. In nucleotides, the CDR3 is TGTGCCCGCAGTGAACAGGGGAGGCAGCCCCAGCTTTTT.

V gene TRBV9 combines with J gene TRBJ1-5; D gene ambiguous. This CDR3 contains 13 residues. Germline CDR1 reads SGDLS; CDR2 reads YYNGEE. V was clipped by 2 bases and J by 8 bases, with 11 bases between them. The CDR3 DNA is TGTGCCAGCAGCGTGGAGGGCACGAAGCCCCAGCATTTT. This gives the protein CASSVEGTKPQHF.